This T cell receptor (beta chain) was captured by sequencing in a study of vaccination and CD4 T cells after COVID-19. An Oncomine TCR Beta short-read assay was used to sequence the DNA from cultured CD4+ T cells. Each CDR3 protein is one row after TCRdb ran MiXCR on the PCR reads. This table has about 21,000 distinct CDR3 sequences, 42% appearing once. The time point: late sampling 161 to 241 days after vaccination in three convalescent patients. Sample treatment: roughly 11-day PBMC culture with coronavirus spike peptide pools or control peptides (ViraFEST assay). J was trimmed by 4 bases and V by 0 bases; bases with no gene match: 6. This CDR3 contains 17 residues. CDR1 is MNHEY, CDR2 SVGAGI, per germline. The count of this clonotype is one. Its specificity is not known.

The source is a human donor who had recovered from COVID-19. The V gene is TRBV6-5, the J gene TRBJ2-3; 11 nucleotides agree with TRBD2. The sample was CD4+ T cells from blood, cultured in vitro, taken about 7 months after SARS-CoV-2 vaccination. The CDR3 loop is CASSYSTTSGSSDTQYF. Written as DNA, the CDR3 is TGTGCCAGCAGTTACTCGACAACTAGCGGGAGTTCAGATACGCAGTATTTT.